This is a list of T cell receptor beta chains from one sample in a study of blood T cell repertoires in COVID-19. Data came from immunoSEQ multiplex PCR; TCRdb stores just in-frame clones and leaves some out. The data hold fewer than 250,000 clones, with about 87% observed a single time. The source material was peripheral blood. Receptors originate from an older man with acute or convalescent COVID-19. Each CDR3 is given with its conserved first and last residue.

>TRBV29-1
CSATVDTVYEQYF
>TRBV20-1
CSASRGLNEKLFF
>TRBV12-3/TRBV12-4
CASSFQASSGYTF
>TRBV7-8
CASSPLVGGTQYF
>TRBV18
CASSQTGGLGTDTQYF
>TRBV18
CASSPTGTLSREQFF
>TRBV4-1
CASSLWGLAGGETQYF
>TRBV7-6
CASSLGDRGGNEQFF
>TRBV27
CASSADRSLTSTNEKLFF
>TRBV4-2
CASSRTGGTYEQYF
>TRBV27
CASSPRDSTEAFF
>TRBV30
CAWSVGLPGRYEQYF
>TRBV7-2
CASSLMLGATNEKLFF
>TRBV28
CASRTQGHYGYTF
>TRBV10-3
CAISENRGQGANTGELFF
>TRBV18
CASSPGQNTGELFF
>TRBV9
CASSVGLAGTNTGELFF
>TRBV3-1/TRBV3-2
CASSPRDLNEKLFF
>TRBV28
CASNNNQPQHF
>TRBV19
CASSIKTGWGGEQFF
>TRBV28
CASGGRGPHGYTF
>TRBV7-2
CASSFGAKGTDTQYF
>TRBV6-6
CASTLTGGRTTEAFF
>TRBV6-5
CASTKTRGGSYEQYF
>TRBV14
CASSADWSTDTQYF
>TRBV4-2
CASSQETGPGEYYGYTF
>TRBV29-1
CSFDRGRSGELFF
>TRBV6-1
CASSESSYQPQHF
>TRBV7-8
CASSSRASSGRGEQFF
>TRBV12-3/TRBV12-4
CASSLNIYEQYF
>TRBV19
CASRPPPGGVNTQYF
>TRBV6-2/TRBV6-3
CASSYSISGSSYEQYF
>TRBV5-1
CASTPWGDRSSYEQYF
>TRBV28
CASSSTGSREKLFF
>TRBV27
CASSFRDNRGYTF
>TRBV7-2
CASSPQGWSGETQYF
>TRBV15
CATSREEREDTQYF
>TRBV5-1
CASRRNAPRQGATGELFF
>TRBV19
CASSMTGSDAQHF
>TRBV15
CATSRELAGSYEQYF
>TRBV7-2
CASSLGQSSAQHF
>TRBV10-3
CAIRMGQKNTEAFF
>TRBV7-9
CASSLGDSEYSNQPQHF
>TRBV7-9
CASSLGSSGSETQYF
>TRBV9
CASSVSGTGIEKLFF
>TRBV7-3
CASSKTGGSTGELFF
>TRBV6-5
CASSYSIGTGTYEQYF
>TRBV27
CASSFAGTGAYEQYF
>TRBV20-1
CSASRTSGYNEQFF
>TRBV11-3
CASSLFSSHNTGELFF
>TRBV12-3/TRBV12-4
CATVGYNEQFF
>TRBV7-2
CASSYRGSTDTQYF
>TRBV28
CASSPPGLPPVSEQYF
>TRBV6-2/TRBV6-3
CASGLTTTGTGELFF
>TRBV14
CASSQGVRGLGATTEKQFF
>TRBV19
CASSQGANYGYTF
>TRBV10-3
CAINSGPNSPLHF
>TRBV15
CATSTDIQANEKLFF
>TRBV11-2
CASSYGGSRGEKLFF
>TRBV11-3
CASSSNSGSNEQFF